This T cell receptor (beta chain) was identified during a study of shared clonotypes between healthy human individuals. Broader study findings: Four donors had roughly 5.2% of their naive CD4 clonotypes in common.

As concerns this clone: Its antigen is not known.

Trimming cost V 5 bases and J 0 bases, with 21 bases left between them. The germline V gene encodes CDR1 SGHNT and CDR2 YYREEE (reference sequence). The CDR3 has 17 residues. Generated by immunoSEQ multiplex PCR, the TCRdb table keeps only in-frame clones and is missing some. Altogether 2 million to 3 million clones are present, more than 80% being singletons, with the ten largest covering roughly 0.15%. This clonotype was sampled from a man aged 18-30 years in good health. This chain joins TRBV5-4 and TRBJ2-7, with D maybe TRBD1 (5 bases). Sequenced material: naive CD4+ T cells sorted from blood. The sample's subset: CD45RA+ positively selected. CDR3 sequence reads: CASRLGARRGASYEQYF. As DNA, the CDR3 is TGTGCCAGCAGGCTTGGGGCTAGAAGGGGCGCCTCCTACGAGCAGTACTTC.